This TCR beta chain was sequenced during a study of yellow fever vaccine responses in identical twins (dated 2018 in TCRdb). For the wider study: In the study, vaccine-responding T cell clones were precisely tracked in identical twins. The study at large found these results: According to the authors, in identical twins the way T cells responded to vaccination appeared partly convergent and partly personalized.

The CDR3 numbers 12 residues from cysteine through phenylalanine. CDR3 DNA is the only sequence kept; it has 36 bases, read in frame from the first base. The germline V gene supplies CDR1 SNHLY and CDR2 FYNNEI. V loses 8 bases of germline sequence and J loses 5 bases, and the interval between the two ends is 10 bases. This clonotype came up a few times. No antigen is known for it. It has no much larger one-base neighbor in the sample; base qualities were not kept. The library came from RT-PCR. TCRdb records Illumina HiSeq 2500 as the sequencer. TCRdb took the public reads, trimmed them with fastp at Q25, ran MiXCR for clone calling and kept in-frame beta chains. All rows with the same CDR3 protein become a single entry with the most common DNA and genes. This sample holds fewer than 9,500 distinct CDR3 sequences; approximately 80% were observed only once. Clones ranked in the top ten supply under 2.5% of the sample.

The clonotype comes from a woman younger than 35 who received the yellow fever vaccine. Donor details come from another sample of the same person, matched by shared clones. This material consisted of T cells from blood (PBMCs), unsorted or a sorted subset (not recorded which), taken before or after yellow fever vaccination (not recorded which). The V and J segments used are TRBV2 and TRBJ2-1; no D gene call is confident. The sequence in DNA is TGTGCCAGCCTTCTAGATAACAATGAGCAGTTCTTC. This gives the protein CASLLDNNEQFF.